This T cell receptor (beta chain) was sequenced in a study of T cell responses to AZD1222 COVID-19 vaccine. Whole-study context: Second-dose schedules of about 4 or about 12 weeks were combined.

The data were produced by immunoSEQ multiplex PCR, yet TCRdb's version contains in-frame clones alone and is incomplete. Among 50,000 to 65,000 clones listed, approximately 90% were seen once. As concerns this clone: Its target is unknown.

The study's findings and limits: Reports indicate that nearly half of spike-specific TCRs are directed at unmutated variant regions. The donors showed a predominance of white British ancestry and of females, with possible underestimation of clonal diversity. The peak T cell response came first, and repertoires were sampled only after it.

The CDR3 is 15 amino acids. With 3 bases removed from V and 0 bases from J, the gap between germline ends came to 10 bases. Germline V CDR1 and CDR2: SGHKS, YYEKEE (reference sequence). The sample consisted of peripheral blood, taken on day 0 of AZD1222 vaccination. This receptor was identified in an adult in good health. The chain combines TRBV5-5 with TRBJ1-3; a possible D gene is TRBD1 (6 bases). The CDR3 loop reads CASSWTVNSGNTIYF. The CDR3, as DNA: TGTGCCAGCAGCTGGACAGTAAACTCTGGAAACACCATATATTTT.